The 21 T cell receptor beta chains presented below share a single source sample, sequenced in a study of blood T cell repertoires in COVID-19. Libraries were prepared by immunoSEQ multiplex PCR; TCRdb keeps only in-frame clonotypes and omits some of them. The sample consists of a few hundred thousand clones, approximately 80% of them appearing once. The sequenced sample consisted of peripheral blood. The receptors were sampled from a woman of 80 years or more with acute or convalescent COVID-19.

This clone was seen more than once but under ten times. V gene TRBV29-1 combines with J gene TRBJ1-5; no firm D call. Germline lookup yields CDR1 SQVTM and CDR2 ANQGSEA. The ends were cut back, 1 base at V and 4 bases at J, with 8 bases in the middle. The CDR3 is 13 amino acids. CDR3 in amino acids: CSVEAGRNQPQHF. CDR3 nucleotides: TGCAGCGTTGAAGCGGGGAGGAATCAGCCCCAGCATTTT.

This clone has only a few counts. CDR3 coding DNA: TGTGCCACCAGCAGAGGGACTAGCGGGAAGCTTGAGCAGTTCTTC. Amino acid sequence: CATSRGTSGKLEQFF. The genes are TRBV15 and TRBJ2-1; 12 bases line up with TRBD2. J gave up 9 bases and V 1 base, and 4 bases lay outside the gene matches. This CDR3 contains 15 residues. The germline gives CDR1 LNHNV, CDR2 YYDKDF (reference sequence).

This chain uses TRBV6-5 with TRBJ1-1, with TRBD1 matching over 8 bases. The trim removed 4 bases at V and 2 bases at J, leaving 6 bases unmatched. The CDR3 length is 15 residues. In germline, CDR1 is MNHEY, CDR2 SVGAGI. The DNA of the CDR3 is TGTGCCAGCAGTTCCTGGACAGGGCCCAACACTGAAGCTTTCTTT. It codes for CASSSWTGPNTEAFF.

This chain links TRBV10-3 with TRBJ1-3, with 7 bases matching TRBD1. After removal of 0 bases from V and 4 bases from J, the junction contained 0 bases not matched to a gene. This CDR3 is 14 amino acids long. Per the germline V gene, CDR1 is ENHRY and CDR2 is SYGVKD. The CDR3 DNA sequence: TGTGCCATCAGTGAGTCGGGACAGGGAAACACCATATATTTT. Translated: CAISESGQGNTIYF.

This chain connects TRBV12-3 or TRBV12-4 to TRBJ1-2, with a weak D call TRBD1 (6 bases). The CDR3 length is 13 residues. Between the trimmed V and J ends, which lost 7 bases and 3 bases, there was a span of 12 bases. The CDR3 DNA reads as TGTGCCAGCACTCCGGGACACTACTATGGCTACACCTTC. Protein sequence: CASTPGHYYGYTF.

This clone was counted once. The genes are TRBV7-2 and TRBJ2-5; the match to TRBD2 covers 7 bases. This CDR3 contains 14 residues. J lost 2 bases, V lost 1 base, and 1 base had no gene match. The germline gives CDR1 SGHTA, CDR2 FQGNSA. DNA of the CDR3: TGTGCCAGCAGCTTAGGGGGGGGACAAGAGACCCAGTACTTC. Translation gives CASSLGGGQETQYF.

This chain connects TRBV30 to TRBJ2-7; 8 positions match TRBD1. Losses at the gene ends were 0 bases for V and 3 bases for J; bases not matched to a gene: 7. Germline V gene data show CDR1 as GTSNPN and CDR2 as SVGIG (reference sequence). This CDR3 is 15 amino acids long. The CDR3 loop is CAWSVRTGILYEQYF. CDR3 in DNA: TGTGCCTGGAGTGTTAGGACAGGGATTCTCTACGAGCAGTACTTC.

This chain links TRBV19 with TRBJ1-1, with TRBD1 as a possible D gene (6 bases). The CDR3 has 14 residues. V lost 8 bases, J lost 7 bases, and 20 bases lay in between. CDR1 and CDR2 (germline): LNHDA, SQIVND (reference sequence). The CDR3 DNA reads as TGTGCCAGTGAAACTATACAGGGCACCGGTGAAGCTTTCTTT. It yields the protein CASETIQGTGEAFF.

V usage is TRBV9 and J usage is TRBJ2-5, with 11 bases that match TRBD1. The germline gives CDR1 SGDLS, CDR2 YYNGEE. The length of the CDR3 is 15 residues. J gave up 4 bases and V 4 bases, and 6 bases lay outside the gene matches. The CDR3 spells CASSPRTGGTETQYF. The CDR3 DNA sequence: TGTGCCAGCAGCCCCCGGACAGGGGGCACAGAGACCCAGTACTTC.

This chain uses TRBV2 with TRBJ1-4; TRBD1 matches 8 bases. V lost 4 bases, J lost 8 bases, and 12 bases stayed unmatched. Germline loops: CDR1 SNHLY, CDR2 FYNNEI. The CDR3 totals 16 residues. In DNA, the CDR3 is TGTGCCAGCAGTGGGACAGGGTCAAGCGGACAGGAAAAACTGTTTTTT. Translation gives CASSGTGSSGQEKLFF. Looking up the rest from reference TRBV2 and TRBJ1-4 gives the full variable domain: EPEVTQTPSHQVTQMGQEVILRCVPISNHLYFYWYRQILGQKVEFLVSFYNNEISEKSEIFDDQFSVERPDGSNFTLKIRSTKLEDSAMYFCASSGTGSSGQEKLFFGSGTQLSVL.

This chain connects TRBV19 to TRBJ2-7; 7 nucleotides align to TRBD1. Germline V lookup: CDR1 LNHDA, CDR2 SQIVND (reference sequence). The length of the CDR3 is 14 residues. Trimming at V came to 4 bases and at J to 4 bases, leaving 7 bases not matched to a gene. CDR3 in DNA: TGTGCCAGTAGTACCCTCGGCAGGGGGTACGAGCAGTACTTC. Its translation is CASSTLGRGYEQYF.

The genes are TRBV27 and TRBJ2-7; D call uncertain. Germline CDR1 MNHEY, CDR2 SMNVEV (reference sequence). V was clipped by 7 bases and J by 0 bases, with 10 bases between them. CDR3 size: 13 residues. In DNA, the CDR3 is TGTGCCAGCATGCCCGGTGCCTCCTACGAGCAGTACTTC. Its translation: CASMPGASYEQYF.

The chain joins TRBV10-1 to TRBJ1-1; D remains unclear. The germline V and J ends were trimmed by 4 bases and 11 bases, with 14 bases remaining between them. Germline V gives CDR1 WNHNN, CDR2 SYGVQD (reference sequence). The CDR3 spans 12 residues. In nucleotides, the CDR3 is TGCGCCAGCAGTGGACCGGGCAGAGGGGCTTTCTTT. Its protein is CASSGPGRGAFF.

The genes are TRBV24-1 and TRBJ2-5; 7 bases map to TRBD1. The germline gives CDR1 KGHDR, CDR2 SFDVKD. V lost 6 bases and J lost 5; bases outside the gene matches: 5. The CDR3 extends over 13 amino acids. CDR3 sequence: CATSRGGSETQYF. DNA for the CDR3: TGTGCCACCAGTCGAGGGGGCAGTGAGACCCAGTACTTC.

V is TRBV4-2 and J is TRBJ2-5; 9 bases line up with TRBD2. This CDR3 contains 15 residues. Germline V gives CDR1 LGHNA, CDR2 YNFKEQ. The junction had 5 bases not matched to a gene; V was cut back by 4 bases and J by 2 bases. The CDR3 bases are TGTGCCAGCAGCCGATCTAGCGGGATACAAGAGACCCAGTACTTC. Translation gives CASSRSSGIQETQYF.

CDR3 nucleotides: TGCGCCAGCAGTGGGGGAGCCACAGATACGCAGTATTTT. Residues: CASSGGATDTQYF. This chain uses TRBV10-1 with TRBJ2-3; TRBD2 might be the D (5 bases). CDR3 length equals 13 residues. Looked up from germline, CDR1 is WNHNN and CDR2 is SYGVQD (reference sequence). The germline V and J ends were trimmed by 4 bases and 2 bases, with 7 bases remaining between them.

This chain joins TRBV18 and TRBJ2-1; the match to TRBD1 covers 8 bases. After removal of 3 bases from V and 14 bases from J, the junction contained 12 bases not matched to a gene. This CDR3 spans 14 amino acids. Germline values: CDR1 KGHSH, CDR2 LQKENI. DNA of the CDR3: TGTGCCAGCTCACCTATAGGGAATCCGGGACAGGAGTTCTTC. It codes for CASSPIGNPGQEFF.

The J gene is TRBJ2-7, the V gene TRBV25-1; unclear D gene. Trimming removed 3 bases at V and 12 bases at J, with 21 bases between. The CDR3 has 14 amino acids. Germline CDR1 and CDR2: MGHDK and SYGVNS. This chain's CDR3 is CASSDRARDTLLYF. CDR3 sequence (DNA): TGTGCCAGCAGTGACCGTGCCCGAGACACTCTTTTGTACTTC.

V usage is TRBV12-3 or TRBV12-4 and J usage is TRBJ1-5; D gene uncertain. The V gene lost 8 bases and the J gene lost 2 bases, with 10 bases spanning the gap. CDR3 length: 13 amino acids. The CDR3 nucleotides read TGTGCCAGCGGGGAGGCGGGCAATCAGCCCCAGCATTTT. It encodes CASGEAGNQPQHF.

This clone appeared a few times. The chain recombines TRBV7-3 with TRBJ2-3; 11 nucleotides match TRBD1. This CDR3 has 16 amino acids. CDR1 and CDR2 from the germline V gene are SGHTA and FQGTGA. V shed 5 bases, J shed 4 bases, and the junction held 8 bases outside the gene matches. Written as DNA, the CDR3 is TGTGCCAGCAGCCGTACCGGGACAGGGGGGCCAGATACGCAGTATTTT. Translating gives CASSRTGTGGPDTQYF. The whole variable domain, filled in from reference TRBV7-3 and TRBJ2-3, reads GAGVSQTPSNKVTEKGKYVELRCDPISGHTALYWYRQSLGQGPEFLIYFQGTGAADDSGLPNDRFFAVRPEGSVSTLKIQRTERGDSAVYLCASSRTGTGGPDTQYFGPGTRLTVL.

J is TRBJ1-6 and V is TRBV6-2 or TRBV6-3; D may be TRBD1 (6 bases). Germline CDR1 and CDR2: MNHEY and SVGEGT. V shed 1 base and J shed 3 bases, with 10 bases lying between them. The CDR3 length is 16 residues. This CDR3 reads CASSYLWTDYNSPLHF. CDR3 in DNA: TGTGCCAGCAGTTACTTGTGGACAGACTATAATTCACCCCTCCACTTT.